Shown below are 31 T cell receptor beta chains from a single sample sequenced in a study of blood T cell repertoires in COVID-19. Data came from immunoSEQ multiplex PCR; TCRdb stores just in-frame clones and leaves some out. Of about 190,000 clones detected, roughly 85% appear once; the ten largest clones hold 4.5% to 5.5%. Sequenced input: peripheral blood. The receptors were gathered from a woman aged 25-40 years with acute or convalescent COVID-19.

This clone has just one count. Other nucleotide sequences from this sample produce the same CDR3. The chain employs TRBV7-9 and TRBJ1-1; D unresolved. The CDR3 covers 15 residues. V shed 1 base and J shed 0 bases, with 9 bases lying between them. CDR1 is SEHNR, CDR2 FQNEAQ, per germline (reference sequence). The CDR3 DNA is TGTGCCAGCAGCTTAGGAGCGGGAATGAACACTGAAGCTTTCTTT. Amino acids: CASSLGAGMNTEAFF.

The rearrangement links TRBV28 to TRBJ2-1; possible D gene TRBD2, 7 bases. V shed 1 base and J shed 6 bases, with 13 bases lying between them. This CDR3 region has 15 residues. Looked up from germline, CDR1 is MDHEN and CDR2 is SYDVKM. DNA of the CDR3: TGTGCCAGCAGTTTATTTGGCGGGGGCCTCAATGAGCAGTTCTTC. The encoded protein is CASSLFGGGLNEQFF.

With respect to this clone: The sample contains more than one DNA sequence encoding this CDR3. V is TRBV27 and J is TRBJ1-5; unclear D gene. V was trimmed by 5 bases and J by 1 base, leaving 3 bases between them. CDR1 and CDR2 from the germline V gene are MNHEY and SMNVEV (reference sequence). The CDR3 extends over 12 amino acids. The CDR3 spells CASSESNQPQHF. The CDR3 nucleotides are TGTGCCAGCAGTGAGAGCAATCAGCCCCAGCATTTT.

CDR3 DNA sequence: TGCGCCAGCAGCGGGGCCACGGGGGGGGCACACACCGGGGAGCTGTTTTTT. Amino acid sequence: CASSGATGGAHTGELFF. The genes are TRBV4-3 and TRBJ2-2, with 8 bases matching TRBD2. The CDR3 loop spans 17 amino acids. Germline lookup yields CDR1 LGHNA and CDR2 YSLEER. Trimming took 5 bases from V and 3 from J; bases not matched to a gene: 11.

CDR3 sequence: CASSYGQASNQPQHF. DNA of the CDR3: TGTGCCAGCAGTTACGGACAGGCGAGCAATCAGCCCCAGCATTTT. The chain joins TRBV6-5 to TRBJ1-5; 7 bases are shared with TRBD1. J was trimmed by 1 base and V by 2 bases; bases with no gene match: 2. This CDR3 region has 15 residues. The germline CDR1 and CDR2 sequences are MNHEY and SVGAGI.

The rearrangement links TRBV7-9 to TRBJ1-1; TRBD1 agrees at 7 bases. The CDR3 contains 16 residues. Per germline, CDR1 SEHNR and CDR2 FQNEAQ (reference sequence). The V and J ends lost 6 bases and 0 bases, in that order; junction bases with no gene match: 10. The CDR3 nucleotides read TGTGCCAGCAGACCACGGACAGGAGAGTTGAACACTGAAGCTTTCTTT. It specifies CASRPRTGELNTEAFF.

This chain joins TRBV5-5 and TRBJ2-7; TRBD1 matches 8 bases. V gave up 4 bases and J gave up 6 bases; unmatched junction bases: 12. Germline CDR1 is SGHKS and CDR2 is YYEKEE (reference sequence). The CDR3 has 15 amino acids. This chain's CDR3 is CASSLTRQGAREQYF. CDR3 DNA: TGTGCCAGCAGCCTGACTCGGCAGGGGGCTCGCGAGCAGTACTTC.

This clone was seen only once. The chain has TRBV6-4 and TRBJ2-1, with 9 bases aligning to TRBD2. With V trimmed by 6 bases and J by 5 bases, 8 bases remained unmatched. The CDR3 is 15 amino acids. CDR1 is MRHNA and CDR2 is SNTAGT in the germline V gene. The DNA for the CDR3 is TGTGCCAGCAGACCGACGGGACTAGCAAACAATGAGCAGTTCTTC. Translation gives CASRPTGLANNEQFF.

The chain employs TRBV27 and TRBJ1-2, with D possibly being TRBD1 (5 bases). In germline, CDR1 is MNHEY, CDR2 SMNVEV (reference sequence). The CDR3 extends over 11 amino acids. V lost 7 bases and J lost 4, with 7 bases in between. For the CDR3, the DNA is TGTGCCAGCACCGGGGGCTATGGCTACACCTTC. It yields the protein CASTGGYGYTF.

The gene calls are TRBV29-1 and TRBJ2-7; 10 bases agree with TRBD1. Trimming at V came to 7 bases and at J to 11 bases, leaving 11 bases not matched to a gene. The CDR3 has 12 amino acids. Looked up from germline, CDR1 is SQVTM and CDR2 is ANQGSEA. The CDR3 coding sequence is TGCAGCGCTGGGGACAGGGGACGTAGGGAGTACTTC. This translates into CSAGDRGRREYF.

The chain couples TRBV3-1 (or the pseudogene TRBV3-2) to TRBJ2-5; D perhaps matches TRBD1 (5 bases). This CDR3 is 14 amino acids long. V was trimmed by 1 base and J by 3 bases, leaving 9 bases between them. Germline assignment: CDR1 LGHDT and CDR2 YNNKEL (reference sequence). Here the CDR3 reads CASSQVGREETQYF. In DNA form, the CDR3 reads TGTGCCAGCAGCCAAGTAGGCAGGGAAGAGACCCAGTACTTC.

The rearrangement links TRBV29-1 to TRBJ1-1; D unresolved. Trimming took 1 base from V and 12 from J, leaving 6 bases between them. The CDR3 consists of 9 residues. Germline-derived CDR1 and CDR2 are SQVTM and ANQGSEA. The CDR3 loop reads CSVEAHSFF. As DNA, the CDR3 is TGCAGCGTTGAAGCCCATTCTTTCTTT.

The J gene is TRBJ2-5, the V gene TRBV11-2; 9 bases are shared with TRBD2. The CDR3 totals 17 residues. With 0 bases clipped from V and 5 bases from J, the junction kept 10 bases outside the gene matches. Germline CDR1 SGHAT, CDR2 FQNNGV. The CDR3 DNA follows: TGTGCCAGCAGCTTAGAAGGGCGCGGGAGGGCCGTGGAGACCCAGTACTTC. It yields the protein CASSLEGRGRAVETQYF.

The V and J genes are TRBV11-2 and TRBJ2-1; 8 nucleotides line up with TRBD2. The CDR3 is 17 amino acids. Germline loops: CDR1 SGHAT, CDR2 FQNNGV. V shed 1 base and J 6 bases; nucleotides not matched to a gene: 11. The CDR3 coding sequence is TGTGCCAGCAGCTTAGTGGGCGGGACTAGTTTTTTCAATGAGCAGTTCTTC. As protein: CASSLVGGTSFFNEQFF.

V gene TRBV19 combines with J gene TRBJ1-4, with TRBD1 matching 7 bases. Germline CDR1 and CDR2: LNHDA and SQIVND (reference sequence). With 10 bases clipped from V and 4 bases from J, the junction kept 6 bases outside the gene matches. CDR3 length equals 13 residues. This chain's CDR3 is CANYRGVNEKLFF. CDR3 nucleotide sequence: TGTGCCAACTACAGGGGCGTTAATGAAAAACTGTTTTTT.

This clone was seen only a few times. The rearrangement joins TRBV6-4 to TRBJ2-3; 10 bases match TRBD2. CDR1 MRHNA and CDR2 SNTAGT come from the germline V gene. This CDR3 contains 16 residues. After removal of 2 bases from V and 3 bases from J, the junction contained 5 bases not matched to a gene. In nucleotides, the CDR3 is TGTGCCAGCAGTGACAATAGCGGGGGGCCGACAGATACGCAGTATTTT. Protein product: CASSDNSGGPTDTQYF.

CDR3: CASFKQGANTEAFF. DNA of the CDR3: TGTGCCAGCTTTAAACAGGGGGCGAACACTGAAGCTTTCTTT. The chain joins TRBV6-6 to TRBJ1-1, with 9 nucleotides matching TRBD1. Per germline, CDR1 MNHNY and CDR2 SVGAGI (reference sequence). J gave up 1 base and V 8 bases, and 5 bases lay outside the gene matches. The CDR3 covers 14 residues.

This clone appeared a single time. The rearrangement links TRBV10-2 to TRBJ2-1; 9 bases line up with TRBD2. J was trimmed by 7 bases and V by 7 bases; bases with no gene match: 11. CDR1 is WSHSY, CDR2 SAAADI, per germline. The length of the CDR3 is 15 residues. The CDR3 loop is CASNQRRGGGNEQFF. The CDR3 DNA sequence: TGCGCCAGCAACCAACGGCGGGGGGGCGGAAATGAGCAGTTCTTC.

The gene calls are TRBV2 and TRBJ2-5, with 9 bases aligning to TRBD1. The CDR3 length is 15 residues. Germline CDR1 is SNHLY and CDR2 is FYNNEI. Trimming at V came to 6 bases and at J to 1 base, leaving 6 bases not matched to a gene. The CDR3 sequence: CASSTDRGAQETQYF. DNA of the CDR3: TGTGCCAGCAGCACGGACAGGGGCGCCCAAGAGACCCAGTACTTC.

V is TRBV11-3 and J is TRBJ1-2; 7 nucleotides align to TRBD1. The V and J ends lost 0 bases and 7 bases, in that order; junction bases with no gene match: 11. CDR3 length: 16 amino acids. Germline CDR1 reads SGHNT; CDR2 reads YENEEA. CDR3 coding DNA: TGTGCCAGCAGCTTAGACCGACAGGGTTGGAGATTTGGCTACACCTTC. Encoded protein: CASSLDRQGWRFGYTF.

This chain connects TRBV7-2 to TRBJ1-2; 10 bases match TRBD1. The CDR3 spans 15 residues. V gave up 4 bases and J gave up 4 bases; unmatched junction bases: 6. The V gene's germline CDR1 is SGHTA and CDR2 FQGNSA. CDR3 coding DNA: TGTGCCAGCAGCTCAAGACAGGGGGCTGGCTATGGCTACACCTTC. The encoded protein is CASSSRQGAGYGYTF.

The chain joins TRBV30 to TRBJ2-3; 13 bases line up with TRBD2. The CDR3 runs 16 residues. Looked up from germline, CDR1 is GTSNPN and CDR2 is SVGIG (reference sequence). Germline trimming cut 8 bases from V and 3 bases from J; bases unmatched to any gene: 11. The CDR3: CAGTNELAGGTDTQYF. The CDR3 bases are TGTGCCGGAACAAACGAACTAGCGGGGGGGACAGATACGCAGTATTTT.

The chain joins TRBV30 to TRBJ1-4, with 7 bases lining up with TRBD1. Germline lookup yields CDR1 GTSNPN and CDR2 SVGIG (reference sequence). Unmatched junction bases numbered 2, after V lost 1 base and J lost 3 bases. This CDR3 has 14 amino acids. CDR3 amino acids: CAWSAGQSNEKLFF. CDR3 bases: TGTGCCTGGAGTGCGGGACAGTCTAATGAAAAACTGTTTTTT.

The genes are TRBV5-6 and TRBJ2-3; a possible D gene is TRBD1 (6 bases). The V end was cut by 1 base, the J end by 2 bases, with 17 bases between. CDR3 length equals 17 residues. Per the germline V gene, CDR1 is SGHDT and CDR2 is YYEEEE. CDR3 bases: TGTGCCAGCAGCTTGTGGGGACAAATCCTAGCCACAGATACGCAGTATTTT. Its protein is CASSLWGQILATDTQYF.

The chain is built from TRBV19 and TRBJ1-3; the D is unclear. V dropped 5 bases and J dropped 5 bases, with 10 bases sitting between them. Per germline, CDR1 LNHDA and CDR2 SQIVND (reference sequence). This CDR3 is 13 amino acids long. This chain's CDR3 is CASSEGARNTIYF. The CDR3 DNA is TGTGCCAGTAGTGAGGGAGCCCGAAACACCATATATTTT.

The genes are TRBV9 and TRBJ2-5; no reliable D call. In germline, CDR1 is SGDLS, CDR2 YYNGEE. V lost 5 bases and J lost 1, with 6 bases in between. The CDR3 totals 12 residues. The CDR3 sequence is CASSGGQETQYF. The CDR3 DNA reads as TGTGCCAGCAGTGGCGGCCAAGAGACCCAGTACTTC.

The V and J genes are TRBV14 and TRBJ2-4; 11 bases map to TRBD1. Germline CDR1 and CDR2: SGHDN and FVKESK. Trimming at V came to 6 bases and at J to 7 bases, leaving 5 bases not matched to a gene. The CDR3 length is 14 residues. The CDR3 loop reads CASRPGQGANIQYF. CDR3 DNA: TGTGCCAGCAGACCCGGACAGGGGGCGAACATTCAGTACTTC.

This chain's CDR3 is CAWSVLPPNTEAFF. CDR3 nucleotides: TGTGCCTGGAGTGTACTCCCCCCTAACACTGAAGCTTTCTTT. This chain links TRBV30 with TRBJ1-1, with D unresolved. The CDR3 runs to 14 residues. Per the germline V gene, CDR1 is GTSNPN and CDR2 is SVGIG (reference sequence). Trimming left V 0 bases short and J 2 bases short, with 10 bases between.

This chain links TRBV9 with TRBJ2-6; 10 positions match TRBD1. After removal of 4 bases from V and 1 base from J, the junction contained 5 bases not matched to a gene. Germline V CDR1 and CDR2: SGDLS, YYNGEE. The CDR3 runs to 17 residues. CDR3 nucleotide sequence: TGTGCCAGCAGCCCTGAGGGACAGGGGTCTGGGGCCAACGTCCTGACTTTC. Protein sequence: CASSPEGQGSGANVLTF.

The V gene is TRBV4-3, the J gene TRBJ2-4; 8 nucleotides agree with TRBD1. CDR1 is LGHNA, CDR2 YSLEER, per germline. The CDR3 is made up of 16 amino acids. J was trimmed by 1 base and V by 2 bases; bases with no gene match: 4. The DNA of the CDR3 is TGCGCCAGCAGCCAACATCAGGGGGCGGCCAAAAACATTCAGTACTTC. Translating gives CASSQHQGAAKNIQYF.

The rearrangement links TRBV29-1 to TRBJ2-7; 7 bases are a match to TRBD1. This CDR3 spans 17 amino acids. Germline assignment: CDR1 SQVTM and CDR2 ANQGSEA. V lost 0 bases and J lost 4; bases outside the gene matches: 15. The DNA of the CDR3 is TGCAGCGTTGAAGATAGGTCGGCGAGGGGGCCCAAGTACGAGCAGTACTTC. It specifies CSVEDRSARGPKYEQYF.